The sequence of this T cell receptor beta chain was determined in a study of blood T cell repertoires in COVID-19 (dated by TCRdb to 2018 to 2020). Background for the entire study: The collaborator samples originated in the United States, Italy and Spain and spanned the acute and convalescent phases of COVID-19. The samples were drawn from the first 160 participants of the ongoing ImmuneRACE study and from some 1,300 subjects provided by 6 global collaborators. The material from the prospective study consisted of cDNA or gDNA derived from T cells, B-cell-depleted T cells, or PBMCs. The dataset comprised deeply sampled blood TCRbeta repertoires from subjects exposed to, actively infected with, or recovered from COVID-19. The repertoires were released in a freely available public database meant as a resource for research on the immune response to SARS-CoV-2. The sample metadata nearly always contained a de-identified subject ID, COVID-19 status, age in years and sex. Where available, HLA class I and class II types were taken from metadata supplied by the sample provider and were not determined by assay-based typing.

TCRbeta CDR3 regions were amplified from genomic DNA using the immunoSEQ Assay, a bias-controlled multiplex PCR. Per the authors' processing: The number of nucleated cells in each sample was estimated from the amplification of reference gene primers within the assay. To quantify the absolute abundance of each unique TCRbeta CDR3 rearrangement, sequence reads were collapsed and filtered. Productive Simpson clonality was computed per sample as the square root of Simpson's diversity index over productive rearrangements. TCRdb limited this immuneACCESS table to in-frame rearrangements with V and J called. A share of clones is missing; checked studies link under half to unresolved V genes, and the rest is unexplained. The V and J calls and clone size come from that table; D and trimming were worked out from the DNA. The table for this sample lists 150,000 to 200,000 clones; 80% of them were counted only once. The ten top clones hold about 6.5% of the sample.

As for this clone: Its recognized antigen is unknown. No much larger clone is present one base from it, and per-base qualities are unavailable.

The full study reports these points: The amount of clinical and demographic metadata varied by source and participant and was provided uncurated.

The CDR3 measures 11 amino acids from cysteine to phenylalanine. Only the CDR3 part of the read is kept: 33 bases, read in frame from the first base. CDR1 GTSNPN and CDR2 SVGIG are derived from the germline V gene (reference sequence). Trimming costs V 5 bases and J 5 bases, and their ends lie 9 bases apart. Whole blood was collected in K2EDTA tubes by collaborating institutions according to the institutions' own protocols. For TCRbeta analysis, collaborators shipped samples as frozen whole blood, isolated PBMCs, or DNA extracted from either of those sample types. This TCR was sampled from a man aged 65 to 79 with active or convalescent COVID-19. This chain joins TRBV30 to TRBJ1-2; a confident D gene designation cannot be given. Sample: peripheral blood. CDR3 protein: CAWGPLYGYTF. The nucleotides are TGTGCCTGGGGTCCCCTTTATGGCTACACCTTC.